These 7 T cell receptor beta chains originate from one sample sequenced in a study of blood T cell repertoires in COVID-19. Assay used: immunoSEQ multiplex PCR; TCRdb lists only in-frame clones, some missing. Of about 250,000 clones detected, around 88% appear once; the ten largest clones hold about 1.3%. Sequencing was performed on peripheral blood. These receptors came from a man at least 80 years old with acute or convalescent COVID-19.

This chain links TRBV3-1 (or the pseudogene TRBV3-2) with TRBJ1-4, with 9 bases fitting TRBD1. This CDR3 contains 14 residues. In germline, CDR1 is LGHDT, CDR2 YNNKEL (reference sequence). V was pared by 4 bases and J by 8 bases, with 5 bases of the junction left unmatched. The DNA for the CDR3 is TGTGCCAGCAGCCCCGGGACAGGGTTCGAAAAACTGTTTTTT. Its translation is CASSPGTGFEKLFF.

V is TRBV5-1 and J is TRBJ2-6, with TRBD1 matching 7 bases. The CDR3 contains 17 residues. The junction had 3 bases not matched to a gene; V was cut back by 0 bases and J by 0 bases. The germline CDR1 and CDR2 sequences are SGHRS and YFSETQ. CDR3 nucleotide sequence: TGCGCCAGCAGCTTGGCAGGGGGAAGCTCTGGGGCCAACGTCCTGACTTTC. Amino acids: CASSLAGGSSGANVLTF.

The chain joins TRBV9 to TRBJ2-1, with 7 bases aligning to TRBD2. CDR1 is SGDLS and CDR2 is YYNGEE in the germline V gene. V shed 0 bases, J shed 2 bases, and the junction held 2 bases outside the gene matches. CDR3 length equals 15 residues. The CDR3 protein is CASSVGEGTYNEQFF. Written as DNA, the CDR3 is TGTGCCAGCAGCGTAGGGGAGGGGACCTACAATGAGCAGTTCTTC.

V and J are TRBV5-1 and TRBJ2-5, with D possibly matching TRBD1 (6 bases). In germline, CDR1 is SGHRS, CDR2 YFSETQ. The V gene lost 4 bases and the J gene lost 1 base, with 14 bases spanning the gap. CDR3 size: 15 residues. CDR3 DNA: TGCGCCAGCAGCGATAACACAGGGTTCCAAGAGACCCAGTACTTC. It is translated as CASSDNTGFQETQYF.

CDR3 nucleotide sequence: TGTGCCAGCAGCCTGGGACACCTTGGCTACGAGCAGTACTTC. Translating gives CASSLGHLGYEQYF. The chain uses TRBV6-2 or TRBV6-3 and TRBJ2-7; maybe TRBD1 (6 bases). Germline lookup yields CDR1 MNHEY and CDR2 SVGEGT. Trimming stripped 6 bases from V and 3 bases from J, with 15 bases between. The length of the CDR3 is 14 residues.

V is TRBV27 and J is TRBJ2-1; 9 bases agree with TRBD1. This CDR3 is 18 amino acids long. The V gene's germline CDR1 is MNHEY and CDR2 SMNVEV (reference sequence). The V segment lost 3 bases and the J segment 0 bases; nucleotides outside the gene matches: 9. CDR3 DNA: TGTGCCAGCAGTTTCCCCTCGACAGGGGGGAGCTCCTACAATGAGCAGTTCTTC. Its translation: CASSFPSTGGSSYNEQFF.

This chain connects TRBV19 to TRBJ2-1, with TRBD2 as a possible D gene (7 bases). Germline loops: CDR1 LNHDA, CDR2 SQIVND (reference sequence). V was shortened by 6 bases and J by 2 bases, with 17 bases between the two germline ends. This CDR3 spans 16 amino acids. The CDR3 bases are TGTGCCAGTAGCCCCCTTGGGGGGGGCCCCTACAATGAGCAGTTCTTC. This codes for CASSPLGGGPYNEQFF.